This T cell receptor beta chain was sequenced in a study of cytomegalovirus exposure and HLA in healthy donors. Background on the study: An analysis done earlier identified 120 million or so unique TCR beta sequences from roughly 190 million T cells.

Of note for this clone: Its antigen remains unidentified.

Findings and caveats of the study: As a later analysis showed, several of the most significant clusters appeared to be linked to common viral pathogens. It was confirmed in vitro that a few of the CMV-associated chains were specific for CMV antigens.

The CDR3 is made up of 11 amino acids. The germline V gene encodes CDR1 GTSNPN and CDR2 SVGIG (reference sequence). The ends were cut back, 5 bases at V and 4 bases at J, with 8 bases in the middle. In the PCR, 60 Vbeta and 13 Jbeta primers were used. Using immunoSEQ multiplex PCR, the repertoire was profiled, and TCRdb retains in-frame clones only, with some absent. Here the sample table reports 95,000 to 150,000 clones. The chain has TRBV30 and TRBJ2-5, with TRBD2 as a possible D gene (6 bases). The TCR originated in a man aged 18-30 years in good health and CMV-seronegative. The sample comprised PBMCs. Here the CDR3 reads CAWRGLETQYF. The CDR3 DNA follows: TGTGCCTGGCGGGGGTTAGAGACCCAGTACTTC.